A selection of T cell receptor beta chains follows, all from one sample in a study of spatial heterogeneity in lung cancer. TCRdb passed the 5' RACE reads through MiXCR, listing each CDR3 protein once. The sample has around 10,000 distinct CDR3 sequences; less than 5% are singletons. This specimen was normal lung tissue next to the tumor, taken at surgery. These receptors came from a male donor with early-stage non-small cell lung cancer. The CDR3 runs from the conserved cysteine through the conserved F or W. The order of the fields is D gene, V gene, J gene, CDR3 length, clone size, CDR3 protein, CDR3 DNA. The D gene is left open where the match is weak. A clone size is listed for some rows: how often the clone was seen (once, few, many), or a class if it is expanded.

D: NA; V: TRBV7-2; J: TRBJ2-3; length: 12; size: many; CDR3: CASSAYTDTQYF; DNA: TGTGCCAGCAGCGCGTACACAGATACGCAGTATTTT
D: NA; V: TRBV3-1; J: TRBJ2-1; length: 14; size: many; CDR3: CASSQDASAGEQFF; DNA: TGTGCCAGCAGCCAAGATGCTAGCGCAGGTGAGCAGTTCTTC
D: TRBD2; V: TRBV29-1; J: TRBJ2-1; length: 13; size: medium-sized; CDR3: CSVLAGDYNEQFF; DNA: TGCAGCGTGCTAGCGGGGGATTACAATGAGCAGTTCTTC
D: NA; V: TRBV18; J: TRBJ2-7; length: 14; size: medium-sized; CDR3: CASSPSQQGYEQYF; DNA: TGTGCCAGCTCACCATCTCAACAGGGATACGAGCAGTACTTC
D: TRBD2; V: TRBV7-2; J: TRBJ2-7; length: 16; size: NA; CDR3: CASSDRGTSPTYEQYF; DNA: TGTGCCAGCAGCGACCGGGGGACTAGCCCTACCTACGAGCAGTACTTC
D: TRBD1; V: TRBV29-1; J: TRBJ1-2; length: 16; size: many; CDR3: CSVDGGGQGALIGYTF; DNA: TGCAGCGTTGATGGTGGGGGACAGGGGGCATTAATTGGCTACACCTTC
D: NA; V: TRBV7-9; J: TRBJ1-2; length: 13; size: many; CDR3: CASTQLQGGGYTF; DNA: TGTGCCAGCACCCAACTGCAAGGCGGTGGCTACACCTTC
D: NA; V: TRBV6-5; J: TRBJ1-1; length: 13; size: many; CDR3: CASSYWSGREAFF; DNA: TGTGCCAGCAGTTACTGGTCAGGGCGAGAGGCTTTCTTT
D: NA; V: TRBV15; J: TRBJ2-3; length: 12; size: few; CDR3: CATSRNTDTQYF; DNA: TGTGCCACCAGCAGGAACACAGATACGCAGTATTTT
D: TRBD1; V: TRBV29-1; J: TRBJ2-1; length: 13; size: many; CDR3: CSVLTGITNEQFF; DNA: TGCAGCGTTCTGACAGGGATCACCAATGAGCAGTTCTTC
D: NA; V: TRBV6-6; J: TRBJ2-3; length: 10; size: many; CDR3: CASSYDTQYF; DNA: TGTGCCAGCAGTTACGATACGCAGTATTTT
D: NA; V: TRBV7-3; J: TRBJ1-1; length: 13; size: medium-sized; CDR3: CASGVGVNTEAFF; DNA: TGTGCCAGCGGAGTGGGAGTGAACACTGAAGCTTTCTTT
D: NA; V: TRBV2; J: TRBJ1-1; length: 12; size: many; CDR3: CAVHRRNTEAFF; DNA: TGTGCCGTCCATCGTCGGAACACTGAAGCTTTCTTT
D: NA; V: TRBV6-6; J: TRBJ1-6; length: 16; size: many; CDR3: CASSYRAGSLGSPLHF; DNA: TGTGCCAGCAGTTACCGCGCAGGATCGTTAGGATCACCCCTCCACTTT
D: NA; V: TRBV29-1; J: TRBJ1-1; length: 16; size: NA; CDR3: CSGGGQRMGPKREAFF; DNA: TGCAGCGGGGGAGGACAGAGGATGGGGCCTAAGAGAGAAGCTTTCTTT
D: TRBD1; V: TRBV19; J: TRBJ2-1; length: 15; size: medium-sized; CDR3: CASSTGTGRRGEQFF; DNA: TGTGCCAGTAGTACAGGGACAGGGAGGAGAGGGGAGCAGTTCTTC
D: NA; V: TRBV27; J: TRBJ2-3; length: 13; size: medium-sized; CDR3: CASSFTFTDTQYF; DNA: TGTGCCAGCAGTTTTACCTTCACAGATACGCAGTATTTT
D: TRBD2; V: TRBV20-1; J: TRBJ2-7; length: 15; size: NA; CDR3: CSATTSSGRALEQYF; DNA: TGCAGTGCTACCACCTCCAGCGGGAGGGCCCTCGAGCAGTACTTC
D: TRBD1; V: TRBV19; J: TRBJ2-1; length: 15; size: many; CDR3: CASEGDRGLYNEQFF; DNA: TGTGCCAGTGAGGGGGACAGGGGCTTGTACAATGAGCAGTTCTTC
D: NA; V: TRBV12-3/TRBV12-4; J: TRBJ1-2; length: 14; size: many; CDR3: CASSERTDLYGYTF; DNA: TGTGCCAGCAGTGAACGGACGGACCTCTATGGCTACACCTTC